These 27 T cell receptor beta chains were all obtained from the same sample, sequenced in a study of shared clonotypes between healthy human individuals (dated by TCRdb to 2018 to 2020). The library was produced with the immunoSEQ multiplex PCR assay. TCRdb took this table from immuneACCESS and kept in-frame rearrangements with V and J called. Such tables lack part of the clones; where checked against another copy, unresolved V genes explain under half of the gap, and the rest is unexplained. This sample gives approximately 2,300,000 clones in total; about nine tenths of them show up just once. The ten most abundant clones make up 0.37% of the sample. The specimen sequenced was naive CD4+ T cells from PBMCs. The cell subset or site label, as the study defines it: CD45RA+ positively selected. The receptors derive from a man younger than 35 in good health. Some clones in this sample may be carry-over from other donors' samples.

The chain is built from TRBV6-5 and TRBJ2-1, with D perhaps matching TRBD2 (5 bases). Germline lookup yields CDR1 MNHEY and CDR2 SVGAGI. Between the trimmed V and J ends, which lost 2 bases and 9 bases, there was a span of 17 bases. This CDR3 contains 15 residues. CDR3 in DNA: TGTGCCAGCAGTTACGTCGGTAGAGGGTCCGCTGAGCAGTTCTTC. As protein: CASSYVGRGSAEQFF.

The DNA for the CDR3 is TGTGCCAGCAGCGTAGCCCTAGGAGGAGGGAGCTCCTACAATGAGCAGTTCTTC. Its protein product is CASSVALGGGSSYNEQFF. The chain uses TRBV9 and TRBJ2-1, with D possibly TRBD2 on 6 matching bases. The ends were cut back, 0 bases at V and 0 bases at J, with 16 bases in the middle. The V gene's germline CDR1 is SGDLS and CDR2 YYNGEE. The CDR3 sequence is 18 residues long.

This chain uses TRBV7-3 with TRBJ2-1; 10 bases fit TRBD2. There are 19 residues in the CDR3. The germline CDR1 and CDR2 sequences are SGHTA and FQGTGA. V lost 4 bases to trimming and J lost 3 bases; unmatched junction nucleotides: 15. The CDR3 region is CASSSPRPSSGSRYNEQFF. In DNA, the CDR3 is TGTGCCAGCAGCTCACCCCGACCCTCTAGCGGGAGTCGCTACAATGAGCAGTTCTTC. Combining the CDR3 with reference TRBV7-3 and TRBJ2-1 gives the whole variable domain GAGVSQTPSNKVTEKGKYVELRCDPISGHTALYWYRQSLGQGPEFLIYFQGTGAADDSGLPNDRFFAVRPEGSVSTLKIQRTERGDSAVYLCASSSPRPSSGSRYNEQFFGPGTRLTVL.

CDR3: CASSEVASYEQYF. The CDR3 nucleotides are TGTGCCAGCAGTGAAGTTGCTAGTTACGAGCAGTACTTC. This chain links TRBV6-1 with TRBJ2-7; D not resolved. Trimming pared 1 base from V and 4 bases from J, leaving 8 bases between. The CDR3 has 13 residues. Looked up from germline, CDR1 is MNHNS and CDR2 is SASEGT.

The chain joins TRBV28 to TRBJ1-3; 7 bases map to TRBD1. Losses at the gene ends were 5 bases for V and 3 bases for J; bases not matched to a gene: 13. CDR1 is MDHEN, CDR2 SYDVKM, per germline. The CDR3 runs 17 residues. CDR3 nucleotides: TGTGCCAGCAGTCCGTCCAGGGGGGGATCAAGTGGAAACACCATATATTTT. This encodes CASSPSRGGSSGNTIYF.

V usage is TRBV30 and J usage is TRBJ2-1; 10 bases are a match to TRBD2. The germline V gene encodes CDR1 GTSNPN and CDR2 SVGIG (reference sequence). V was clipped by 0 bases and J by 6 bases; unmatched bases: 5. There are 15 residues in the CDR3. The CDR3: CAWSVGLAGVNEQFF. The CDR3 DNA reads TGTGCCTGGAGTGTTGGGCTAGCGGGAGTCAATGAGCAGTTCTTC.

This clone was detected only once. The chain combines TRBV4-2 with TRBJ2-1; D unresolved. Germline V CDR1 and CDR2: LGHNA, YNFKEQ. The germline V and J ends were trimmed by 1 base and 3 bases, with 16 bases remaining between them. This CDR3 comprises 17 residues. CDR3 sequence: CASSQGGTSRDYNEQFF. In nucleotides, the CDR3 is TGTGCCAGCAGCCAAGGCGGTACCAGCCGAGACTACAATGAGCAGTTCTTC.

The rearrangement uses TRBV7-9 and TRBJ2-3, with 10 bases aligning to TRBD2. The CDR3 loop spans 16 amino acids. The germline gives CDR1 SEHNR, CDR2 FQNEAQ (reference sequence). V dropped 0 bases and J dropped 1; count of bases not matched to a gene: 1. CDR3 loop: CASSLALAGGTDTQYF. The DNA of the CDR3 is TGTGCCAGCAGCTTAGCCCTAGCGGGGGGCACAGATACGCAGTATTTT. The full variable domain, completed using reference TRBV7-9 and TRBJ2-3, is DTGVSQNPRHKITKRGQNVTFRCDPISEHNRLYWYRQTLGQGPEFLTYFQNEAQLEKSRLLSDRFSAERPKGSFSTLEIQRTEQGDSAMYLCASSLALAGGTDTQYFGPGTRLTVL.

CDR3 sequence reads: CSMRADTYNEQFF. In nucleotides, the CDR3 is TGCAGTATGCGGGCGGATACTTACAATGAGCAGTTCTTC. V usage is TRBV29-1 and J usage is TRBJ2-1; possibly TRBD2 for D (5 bases). Looked up from germline, CDR1 is SQVTM and CDR2 is ANQGSEA. The CDR3 runs to 13 residues.

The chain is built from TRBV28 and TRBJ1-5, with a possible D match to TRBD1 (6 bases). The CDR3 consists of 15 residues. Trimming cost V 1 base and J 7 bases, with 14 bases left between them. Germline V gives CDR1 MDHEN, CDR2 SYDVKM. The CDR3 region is CASSLSGGLRQPQHF. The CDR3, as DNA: TGTGCCAGCAGTTTATCGGGGGGGCTTAGGCAGCCCCAGCATTTT.

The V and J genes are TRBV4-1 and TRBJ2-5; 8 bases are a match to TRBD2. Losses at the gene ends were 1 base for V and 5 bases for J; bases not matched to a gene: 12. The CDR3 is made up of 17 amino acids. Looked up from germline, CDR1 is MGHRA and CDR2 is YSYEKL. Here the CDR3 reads CASSQVRIRGGRETQYF. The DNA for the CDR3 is TGCGCCAGCAGCCAAGTGAGAATACGGGGGGGGCGGGAGACCCAGTACTTC.

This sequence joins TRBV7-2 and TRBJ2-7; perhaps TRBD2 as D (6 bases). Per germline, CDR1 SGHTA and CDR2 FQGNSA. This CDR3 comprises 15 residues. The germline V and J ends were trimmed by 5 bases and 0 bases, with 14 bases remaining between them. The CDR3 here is CASSGPGLDSYEQYF. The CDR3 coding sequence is TGTGCCAGCAGCGGACCGGGACTGGACTCCTACGAGCAGTACTTC.

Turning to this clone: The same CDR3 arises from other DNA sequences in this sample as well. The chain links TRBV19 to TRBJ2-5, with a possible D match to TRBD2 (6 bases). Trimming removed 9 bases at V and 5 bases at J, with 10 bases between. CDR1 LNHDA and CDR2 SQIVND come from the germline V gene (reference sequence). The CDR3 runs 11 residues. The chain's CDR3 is CASSRGETQYF. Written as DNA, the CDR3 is TGTGCCAGCTCTCGGGGGGAGACCCAGTACTTC.

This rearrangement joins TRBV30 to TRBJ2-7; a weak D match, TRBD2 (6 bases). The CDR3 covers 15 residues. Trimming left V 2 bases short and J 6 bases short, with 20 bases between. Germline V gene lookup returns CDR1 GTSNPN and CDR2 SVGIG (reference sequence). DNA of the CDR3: TGTGCCTGGAGTCGCACGCGGGACGGATCCCGCGAGCAGTACTTC. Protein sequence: CAWSRTRDGSREQYF.

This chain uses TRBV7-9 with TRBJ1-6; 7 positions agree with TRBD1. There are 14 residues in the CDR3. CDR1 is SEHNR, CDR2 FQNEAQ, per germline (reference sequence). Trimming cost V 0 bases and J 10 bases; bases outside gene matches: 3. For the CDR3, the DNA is TGTGCCAGCAGCTTAGCAGGGGGCGGGTCACCCCTCCACTTT. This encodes CASSLAGGGSPLHF.

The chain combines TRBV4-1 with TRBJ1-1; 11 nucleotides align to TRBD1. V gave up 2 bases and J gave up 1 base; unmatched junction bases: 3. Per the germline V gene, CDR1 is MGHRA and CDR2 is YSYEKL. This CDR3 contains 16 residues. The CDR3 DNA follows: TGCGCCAGCAGCCAACCGGACAGGGGGCCGAACACTGAAGCTTTCTTT. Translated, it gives CASSQPDRGPNTEAFF.

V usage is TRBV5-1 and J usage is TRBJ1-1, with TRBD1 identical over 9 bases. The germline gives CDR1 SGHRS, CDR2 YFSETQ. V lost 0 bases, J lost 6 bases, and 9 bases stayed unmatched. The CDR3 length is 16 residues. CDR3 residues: CASSLGNTGGESEAFF. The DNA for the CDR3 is TGCGCCAGCAGCTTGGGAAACACAGGGGGCGAATCTGAAGCTTTCTTT.

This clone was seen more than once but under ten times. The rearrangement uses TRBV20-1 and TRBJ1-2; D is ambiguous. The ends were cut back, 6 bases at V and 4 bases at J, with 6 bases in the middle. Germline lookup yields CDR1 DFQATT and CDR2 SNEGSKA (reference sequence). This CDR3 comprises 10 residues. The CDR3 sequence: CSAWTYGYTF. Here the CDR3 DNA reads TGCAGTGCGTGGACCTATGGCTACACCTTC.

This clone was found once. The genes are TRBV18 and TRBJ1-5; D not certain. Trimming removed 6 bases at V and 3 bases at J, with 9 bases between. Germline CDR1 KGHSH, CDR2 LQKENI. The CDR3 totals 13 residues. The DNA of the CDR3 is TGTGCCAGCTCGCCCCCGGCCAATCAGCCCCAGCATTTT. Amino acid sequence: CASSPPANQPQHF.

The CDR3 DNA follows: TGCGCCAGCAGCTTGGGTGTCAGGCAATCCCCTGAAGCTTTCTTT. It yields the protein CASSLGVRQSPEAFF. The J gene is TRBJ1-1, the V gene TRBV5-1; D not certain. V lost 0 bases to trimming and J lost 6 bases, with 15 bases between them. Germline V lookup: CDR1 SGHRS, CDR2 YFSETQ. The CDR3 runs to 15 residues.

The CDR3 reads CASKNTGGSTDTQYF. The CDR3 DNA is TGCGCCAGCAAAAACACAGGGGGGAGCACAGATACGCAGTATTTT. This chain uses TRBV10-2 with TRBJ2-3; 8 bases align to TRBD1. Germline loops: CDR1 WSHSY, CDR2 SAAADI. The CDR3 length is 15 residues. V dropped 7 bases and J dropped 0; count of bases not matched to a gene: 6.

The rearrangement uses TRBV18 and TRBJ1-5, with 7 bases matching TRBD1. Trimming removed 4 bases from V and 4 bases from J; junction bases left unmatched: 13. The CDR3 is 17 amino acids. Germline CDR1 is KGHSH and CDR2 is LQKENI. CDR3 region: CASSQKSSRGQNQPQHF. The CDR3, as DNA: TGTGCCAGCTCACAGAAGTCCTCTCGGGGACAGAATCAGCCCCAGCATTTT.

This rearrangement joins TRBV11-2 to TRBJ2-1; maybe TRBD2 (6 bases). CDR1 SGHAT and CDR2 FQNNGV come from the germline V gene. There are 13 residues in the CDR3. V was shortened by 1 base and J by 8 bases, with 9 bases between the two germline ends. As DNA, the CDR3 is TGTGCCAGCAGCTTAGCGGGAGCCTATGAGCAGTTCTTC. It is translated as CASSLAGAYEQFF.

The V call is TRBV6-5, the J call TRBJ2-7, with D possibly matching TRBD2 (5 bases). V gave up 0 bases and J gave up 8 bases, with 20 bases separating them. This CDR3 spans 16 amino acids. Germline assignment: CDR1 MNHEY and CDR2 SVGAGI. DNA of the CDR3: TGTGCCAGCAGTTACTCGACGGAGACTACCTCTACGAAGCAGTACTTC. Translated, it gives CASSYSTETTSTKQYF.

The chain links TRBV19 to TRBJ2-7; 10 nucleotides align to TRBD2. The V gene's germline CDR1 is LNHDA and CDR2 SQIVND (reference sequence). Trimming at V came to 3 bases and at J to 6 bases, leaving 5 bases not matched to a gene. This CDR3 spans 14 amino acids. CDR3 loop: CASSILAGEGEQYF. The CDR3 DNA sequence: TGTGCCAGTAGTATCCTAGCGGGAGAAGGCGAGCAGTACTTC.

CDR3 sequence: CASSGDRVGGELFF. CDR3 in DNA: TGCGCCAGCAGCGGAGACAGGGTCGGCGGGGAGCTGTTTTTT. This chain joins TRBV5-1 and TRBJ2-2, with 7 bases identical to TRBD1. Germline CDR1 and CDR2: SGHRS and YFSETQ. CDR3 length: 14 residues. The V segment lost 4 bases and the J segment 7 bases; nucleotides outside the gene matches: 7.

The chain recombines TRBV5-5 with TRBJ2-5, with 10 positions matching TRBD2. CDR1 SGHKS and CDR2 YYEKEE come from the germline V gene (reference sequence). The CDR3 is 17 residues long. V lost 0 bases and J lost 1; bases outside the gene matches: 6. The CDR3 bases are TGTGCCAGCAGCTTGGGGGGTAGGACTAGCGGCCAAGAGACCCAGTACTTC. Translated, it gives CASSLGGRTSGQETQYF.